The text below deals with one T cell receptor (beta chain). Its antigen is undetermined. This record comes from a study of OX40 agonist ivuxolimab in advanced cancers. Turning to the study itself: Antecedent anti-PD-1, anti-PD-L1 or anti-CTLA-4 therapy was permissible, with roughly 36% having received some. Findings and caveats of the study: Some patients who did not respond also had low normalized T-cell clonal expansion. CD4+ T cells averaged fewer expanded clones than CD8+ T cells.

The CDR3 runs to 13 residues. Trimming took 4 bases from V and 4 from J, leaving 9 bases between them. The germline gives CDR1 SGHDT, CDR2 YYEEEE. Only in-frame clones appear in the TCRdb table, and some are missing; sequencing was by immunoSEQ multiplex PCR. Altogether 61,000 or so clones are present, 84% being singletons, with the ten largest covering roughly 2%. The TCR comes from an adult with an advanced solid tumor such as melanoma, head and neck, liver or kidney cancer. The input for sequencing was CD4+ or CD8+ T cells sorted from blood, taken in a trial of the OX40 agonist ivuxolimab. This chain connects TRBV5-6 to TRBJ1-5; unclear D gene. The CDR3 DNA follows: TGTGCCAGCAGCCTGGCGGGGAATCAGCCCCAGCATTTT. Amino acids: CASSLAGNQPQHF. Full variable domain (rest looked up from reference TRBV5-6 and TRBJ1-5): DAGVTQSPTHLIKTRGQQVTLRCSPKSGHDTVSWYQQALGQGPQFIFQYYEEEERQRGNFPDRFSGHQFPNYSSELNVNALLLGDSALYLCASSLAGNQPQHFGDGTRLSIL.